What follows are 21 T cell receptor beta chains derived from one specimen sequenced in a study of blood T cell repertoires in COVID-19 (dated by TCRdb to about 2020). Libraries were constructed by the immunoSEQ multiplex PCR assay. TCRdb mirrors the immuneACCESS table, restricted to in-frame sequences. Some clones are absent from its copies; in checked studies, under half trace to an unresolved V gene, and the reason for the others is unknown. Counted in this sample were a few hundred thousand clones; 84% of them appeared once. About 1.4% of the sample is taken by the ten largest. Sequences were obtained from peripheral blood. The receptor source for this set is a woman in her thirties or forties who had recovered from COVID-19.

V gene TRBV2 combines with J gene TRBJ1-2, with TRBD1 matching over 8 bases. This CDR3 comprises 14 residues. V trimming: 4 bases; J trimming: 4 bases; junction bases outside the gene matches: 5. CDR1 is SNHLY, CDR2 FYNNEI, per germline. The CDR3 sequence: CASSGDRLSYGYTF. CDR3 DNA sequence: TGTGCCAGCAGTGGGGACAGGCTTTCCTATGGCTACACCTTC.

The CDR3 reads CASSQGAASGANVLTF. The CDR3 DNA reads as TGTGCCAGCAGCCAGGGGGCAGCGTCTGGGGCCAACGTCCTGACTTTC. V gene TRBV11-3 combines with J gene TRBJ2-6; 8 nucleotides align to TRBD1. Germline-derived CDR1 and CDR2 are SGHNT and YENEEA. CDR3 size: 16 residues. V lost 5 bases, J lost 1 base, and 4 bases stayed unmatched. The entire variable domain, with the rest obtained from reference TRBV11-3 and TRBJ2-6, is as follows: EAGVVQSPRYKIIEKKQPVAFWCNPISGHNTLYWYLQNLGQGPELLIRYENEEAVDDSQLPKDRFSAERLKGVDSTLKIQPAELGDSAVYLCASSQGAASGANVLTFGAGSRLTVL.

This chain uses TRBV5-4 with TRBJ1-3, with a possible D match to TRBD1 (6 bases). V was shortened by 3 bases and J by 2 bases, with 9 bases between the two germline ends. The CDR3 spans 14 residues. CDR1 is SGHNT, CDR2 YYREEE, per germline (reference sequence). The CDR3 DNA reads as TGTGCCAGCAGCTCCCGGGACACTGGAAACACCATATATTTT. Its translation is CASSSRDTGNTIYF.

This chain connects TRBV19 to TRBJ1-4; weak D call: TRBD1 (6 bases). Germline V lookup: CDR1 LNHDA, CDR2 SQIVND (reference sequence). The CDR3 length is 15 residues. V was trimmed by 5 bases and J by 7 bases, leaving 17 bases between them. CDR3 sequence reads: CASSFYTQGGEKLFF. CDR3 nucleotides: TGTGCCAGTAGTTTTTACACACAGGGTGGTGAAAAACTGTTTTTT.

The V and J genes are TRBV18 and TRBJ1-1; D ambiguous. This CDR3 has 13 residues. Between the trimmed V and J ends, which lost 6 bases and 4 bases, there was a span of 12 bases. CDR1 and CDR2 (germline): KGHSH, LQKENI. The CDR3, as DNA: TGTGCCAGCTCCGGAGACCTGAGCACTGAAGCTTTCTTT. Encoded protein: CASSGDLSTEAFF.

The chain recombines TRBV5-1 with TRBJ2-3; possible D gene TRBD1, 6 bases. CDR1 is SGHRS, CDR2 YFSETQ, per germline. The CDR3 covers 16 residues. V dropped 0 bases and J dropped 1 base, with 12 bases sitting between them. CDR3 nucleotides: TGCGCCAGCAGCTTGGTTCCAGGGGCCGGCACAGATACGCAGTATTTT. As protein: CASSLVPGAGTDTQYF.

This sequence joins TRBV21-1 and TRBJ1-2. TRBV21-1 is a pseudogene segment. CDR3 length equals 17 residues. CDR3: CASSKGSGGPLWYGYTF. The DNA for the CDR3 is TGTGCCAGCAGCAAAGGTTCCGGGGGACCCCTTTGGTATGGCTACACCTTC.

Only one count was recorded for this clone. The rearrangement uses TRBV2 and TRBJ2-7; TRBD1 agrees at 9 bases. J was trimmed by 5 bases and V by 6 bases; bases with no gene match: 11. The germline gives CDR1 SNHLY, CDR2 FYNNEI. The CDR3 sequence is 15 residues long. As DNA, the CDR3 is TGTGCCAGCAGGAAAACCGGGACAGGGTCTCACGAGCAGTACTTC. It is translated as CASRKTGTGSHEQYF.

This chain links TRBV27 with TRBJ1-2, with D possibly being TRBD1 (5 bases). Germline CDR1 is MNHEY and CDR2 is SMNVEV (reference sequence). This CDR3 has 13 residues. The V end lost 8 bases, the J end lost 1 base, and 11 bases lay between the germline ends. The CDR3 DNA reads TGTGCCAGCCGCCGGGGGGGTAACTATGGCTACACCTTC. Translation: CASRRGGNYGYTF.

The chain uses TRBV5-4 and TRBJ2-5; possibly TRBD1 for D (6 bases). The germline V gene encodes CDR1 SGHNT and CDR2 YYREEE (reference sequence). V dropped 0 bases and J dropped 4 bases, with 13 bases sitting between them. CDR3 length: 15 residues. CDR3 DNA sequence: TGTGCCAGCAGCTTGGCCCGGGACACCAGAGAGACCCAGTACTTC. It encodes CASSLARDTRETQYF. Filled out from reference TRBV5-4 and TRBJ2-5, the complete variable domain reads ETGVTQSPTHLIKTRGQQVTLRCSSQSGHNTVSWYQQALGQGPQFIFQYYREEENGRGNFPPRFSGLQFPNYSSELNVNALELDDSALYLCASSLARDTRETQYFGPGTRLLVL.

The chain links TRBV19 to TRBJ1-1; no definite D call. V gave up 3 bases and J gave up 2 bases, with 10 bases separating them. The CDR3 sequence is 14 residues long. CDR1 and CDR2 from the germline V gene are LNHDA and SQIVND (reference sequence). CDR3 residues: CASSIVASNTEAFF. CDR3 DNA: TGTGCCAGTAGTATCGTGGCCAGTAACACTGAAGCTTTCTTT.

The rearrangement uses TRBV3-1 (or the pseudogene TRBV3-2) and TRBJ2-7; D is possibly TRBD1 (6 bases). From germline, CDR1 is LGHDT and CDR2 YNNKEL (reference sequence). Trimming shortened V by 4 bases and J by 3 bases, and 10 bases separated the two germline ends. This CDR3 spans 13 amino acids. CDR3 nucleotide sequence: TGTGCCAGCAGCCTTCTACAGGGCTACGAGCAGTACTTC. It codes for CASSLLQGYEQYF.

This CDR3 is CANKRALTTDTQYF. CDR3 sequence (DNA): TGTGCCAACAAGCGGGCCCTCACCACAGATACGCAGTATTTT. The rearrangement joins TRBV7-2 to TRBJ2-3, with D possibly matching TRBD2 (6 bases). V was pared by 10 bases and J by 2 bases, with 16 bases between. CDR1 SGHTA and CDR2 FQGNSA come from the germline V gene. CDR3 length: 14 amino acids.

The chain employs TRBV3-1 (or the pseudogene TRBV3-2) and TRBJ2-6; 10 bases match TRBD1. The V gene end was trimmed by 5 bases and the J gene end by 0 bases; junction bases not matched to a gene: 7. The CDR3 has 18 amino acids. Germline V gene data show CDR1 as LGHDT and CDR2 as YNNKEL (reference sequence). This CDR3 reads CASSSWTGGPSGANVLTF. The CDR3 DNA is TGTGCCAGCAGCTCATGGACAGGGGGACCCTCTGGGGCCAACGTCCTGACTTTC.

The CDR3 here is CASSGGGYPTDTQYF. As DNA, the CDR3 is TGTGCCAGCAGTGGAGGAGGGTATCCCACAGATACGCAGTATTTT. The chain carries TRBV2 and TRBJ2-3, with D possibly TRBD2 on 6 matching bases. Trimming stripped 4 bases from V and 2 bases from J, with 13 bases between. The CDR3 loop spans 15 amino acids. Germline values: CDR1 SNHLY, CDR2 FYNNEI.

V usage is TRBV5-5 and J usage is TRBJ1-3, with unresolved D. The length of the CDR3 is 13 residues. Between the trimmed V and J ends, which lost 2 bases and 1 base, there was a span of 4 bases. Per the germline V gene, CDR1 is SGHKS and CDR2 is YYEKEE (reference sequence). The CDR3 DNA reads as TGTGCCAGCAGCTTTCCTTCTGGAAACACCATATATTTT. Amino acid sequence: CASSFPSGNTIYF.

The chain employs TRBV18 and TRBJ2-2; 8 bases are a match to TRBD2. The CDR3 is made up of 13 amino acids. Germline V lookup: CDR1 KGHSH, CDR2 LQKENI. The CDR3 protein is CIAGPLEDGELFF. In nucleotides, the CDR3 is TGTATAGCGGGACCGCTCGAAGACGGGGAGCTGTTTTTT. The full variable domain, completed using reference TRBV18 and TRBJ2-2, is NAGVMQNPRHLVRRRGQEARLRCSPMKGHSHVYWYRQLPEEGLKFMVYLQKENIIDESGMPKERFSAEFPKEGPSILRIQQVVRGDSAAYFCIAGPLEDGELFFGEGSRLTVL.

The chain is built from TRBV27 and TRBJ2-2; 11 bases are a match to TRBD2. Trimming at V came to 4 bases and at J to 8 bases, leaving 6 bases not matched to a gene. The CDR3 length is 15 residues. Germline loops: CDR1 MNHEY, CDR2 SMNVEV (reference sequence). The chain's CDR3 is CASSSLAGVPGELFF. The CDR3 DNA follows: TGTGCCAGCAGTTCACTAGCGGGGGTTCCGGGGGAGCTGTTTTTT.

The chain carries TRBV29-1 and TRBJ2-5; 12 nucleotides line up with TRBD2. V lost 1 base and J lost 4; bases outside the gene matches: 4. Germline-derived CDR1 and CDR2 are SQVTM and ANQGSEA. The CDR3 has 15 residues. The CDR3 coding sequence is TGCAGCGTTGAAGGCACGACTAGCGGGGGAGAGACCCAGTACTTC. Translating gives CSVEGTTSGGETQYF.

The chain employs TRBV5-5 and TRBJ2-1, with TRBD2 as a possible D gene (7 bases). Per germline, CDR1 SGHKS and CDR2 YYEKEE (reference sequence). The V and J ends lost 0 bases and 7 bases respectively, with 14 bases between them. CDR3 length: 15 residues. In nucleotides, the CDR3 is TGTGCCAGCAGCTTGGACGGGGAGGGGGGTAATGAGCAGTTCTTC. It codes for CASSLDGEGGNEQFF.

The chain uses TRBV6-5 and TRBJ2-4; unclear D gene. Germline values: CDR1 MNHEY, CDR2 SVGAGI. The V and J ends lost 4 bases and 8 bases respectively, with 12 bases between them. The CDR3 loop spans 13 amino acids. In nucleotides, the CDR3 is TGTGCCAGCAGTTCCCCGGCTGCGGACATTCAGTACTTC. Its translation: CASSSPAADIQYF.